Below are 4 T cell receptor beta chains sequenced from a single sample in a study of blood T cells in healthy people across ages. Primed by a sample-barcoded 5' primer and a J-beta primer mix, a second PCR proceeded for about 6 to 12 cycles. TCRdb fed the 5' RACE reads into MiXCR, producing one record per CDR3 protein. The profile shows about 780,000 distinct CDR3 sequences, around 45% of them singletons. Sequencing was performed on blood. These receptors all stem from a man older than 75 in good health.

This chain links TRBV20-1 with TRBJ2-1; 11 bases fit TRBD2. The V segment lost 2 bases and the J segment 6 bases; nucleotides outside the gene matches: 6. Germline assignment: CDR1 DFQATT and CDR2 SNEGSKA (reference sequence). The CDR3 runs to 15 residues. CDR3 bases: TGCAGTGCTAGATTACTAGCGGGAGTTGTCAATGAGCAGTTCTTC. Its translation is CSARLLAGVVNEQFF.

This chain uses TRBV14 with TRBJ1-6; D ambiguous. This CDR3 has 14 residues. V gave up 4 bases and J gave up 7 bases, with 11 bases separating them. Germline V CDR1 and CDR2: SGHDN, FVKESK. The CDR3 loop reads CASSPNWGNSPLHF. The CDR3 nucleotides are TGTGCCAGCAGCCCCAACTGGGGAAATTCACCCCTCCACTTT.

This clonotype was counted once. The chain carries TRBV28 and TRBJ1-1; possibly TRBD1 for D (6 bases). The CDR3 is made up of 15 amino acids. V shed 6 bases and J shed 7 bases, with 21 bases lying between them. Per the germline V gene, CDR1 is MDHEN and CDR2 is SYDVKM. The DNA for the CDR3 is TGTGCCAGCAGGGTAAACAGGGATCCTAGTTATGAAGCTTTCTTT. This codes for CASRVNRDPSYEAFF. Full variable domain (outside the CDR3, taken from reference TRBV28 and TRBJ1-1): DVKVTQSSRYLVKRTGEKVFLECVQDMDHENMFWYRQDPGLGLRLIYFSYDVKMKEKGDIPEGYSVSREKKERFSLILESASTNQTSMYLCASRVNRDPSYEAFFGQGTRLTVV.

This clonotype was found many times. The chain employs TRBV7-2 and TRBJ2-7, with 7 bases matching TRBD2. From germline, CDR1 is SGHTA and CDR2 FQGNSA. Trimming cost V 3 bases and J 7 bases; bases outside gene matches: 18. CDR3 size: 17 residues. CDR3 DNA sequence: TGTGCCAGCAGCTTCGGAGGCGGGAGAGGCTATCCGAGGGAGCAGTACTTC. It encodes CASSFGGGRGYPREQYF. Full variable domain (remainder filled in from reference TRBV7-2 and TRBJ2-7): GAGVSQSPSNKVTEKGKDVELRCDPISGHTALYWYRQSLGQGLEFLIYFQGNSAPDKSGLPSDRFSAERTGGSVSTLTIQRTQQEDSAVYLCASSFGGGRGYPREQYFGPGTRLTVT.